This T cell receptor (beta chain) was captured in a study of post-analysis software for immune sequencing data. Turning to the study itself: The cohort encompassed relapsing-remitting, secondary progressive and progressive-relapsing multiple sclerosis disease courses. General study findings and limits: Patients showed TRBV5-6, TRBV5-1 and TRBV20-1 among 4 or 5 TRBV segments more frequent than in controls. Strong co-clustering by F measure was evident for samples that had been prepared in the same batch. People with multiple sclerosis had a significantly lower normalized Chao1 diversity than controls did.

Carried by the TCR beta cDNA libraries were unique molecular identifiers. With about 0.95 to 11 million T cells as the source, a few hundred thousand cDNA molecules resulted. In TCRdb, the PCR reads were re-called with MiXCR into one record per CDR3 protein. The data hold about 820,000 distinct CDR3 sequences, with under 70% observed a single time. V was cut by 6 bases and J by 1 base, with 16 bases left in between. CDR1 is SQVTM, CDR2 ANQGSEA, per germline. The CDR3 totals 14 residues. This clonotype was seen only a few times. Its specificity is not known. The chain carries TRBV29-1 and TRBJ2-7; D possibly corresponds to TRBD1 (6 bases). The sequence derives from a girl aged 10-17 years with multiple sclerosis. Sequenced input: blood. This chain's CDR3 is CSVIRVGASYEQYF. CDR3 in DNA: TGCAGCGTAATAAGGGTGGGGGCTTCCTACGAGCAGTACTTC.